These 10 T cell receptor beta chains originate from one sample sequenced in a study of shared clonotypes between healthy human individuals. Generated by immunoSEQ multiplex PCR, the TCRdb table keeps only in-frame clones and is missing some. The sample lists a few million clones, approximately 94% seen once, with approximately 0.13% in the top ten. The specimen sequenced was naive CD4+ T cells sorted from blood. Described subset: CD45RA+ positively selected. The receptors were gathered from a man younger than 35 in good health.

The V and J genes are TRBV5-1 and TRBJ1-2; 7 bases align to TRBD1. The length of the CDR3 is 14 residues. The V and J ends lost 4 bases and 7 bases, in that order; junction bases with no gene match: 10. Per germline, CDR1 SGHRS and CDR2 YFSETQ. The CDR3 DNA sequence: TGCGCCAGCAGCCTACAAGACAGGGCTGGTGGCTACACCTTC. As protein: CASSLQDRAGGYTF.

The CDR3 DNA sequence: TGTGCCAGCAGCCCCCTCGGGGCCAGCTCTTCCTCTGGAAACACCATATATTTT. Translated: CASSPLGASSSSGNTIYF. The J gene is TRBJ1-3, the V gene TRBV9, with D perhaps TRBD1 (5 bases). Trimming removed 4 bases from V and 0 bases from J, with 20 bases in between. This CDR3 is 18 amino acids long. Per germline, CDR1 SGDLS and CDR2 YYNGEE.

As concerns this clone: Other DNA sequences in this specimen translate into the identical CDR3. The gene calls are TRBV28 and TRBJ1-5; possibly TRBD1 for D (6 bases). CDR1 and CDR2 from the germline V gene are MDHEN and SYDVKM. This CDR3 has 12 residues. The ends were cut back, 8 bases at V and 6 bases at J, with 11 bases in the middle. The CDR3 nucleotides are TGTGCCAGCTCACAGGGTGGTCAGCCCCAGCATTTT. Residues: CASSQGGQPQHF.

The chain is built from TRBV7-2 and TRBJ2-2; 7 bases align to TRBD2. Per the germline V gene, CDR1 is SGHTA and CDR2 is FQGNSA. The V segment lost 4 bases and the J segment 0 bases; nucleotides outside the gene matches: 2. The length of the CDR3 is 15 residues. The CDR3 sequence: CASSSGLANTGELFF. In DNA form, the CDR3 reads TGTGCCAGCAGCTCCGGACTAGCGAACACCGGGGAGCTGTTTTTT.

This clone appeared once. The rearrangement links TRBV6-6 to TRBJ2-5; weak D call: TRBD1 (6 bases). The V and J ends lost 5 bases and 2 bases respectively, with 15 bases between them. The germline V gene has CDR1 MNHNY and CDR2 SVGAGI (reference sequence). This CDR3 comprises 15 residues. CDR3: CASSALQGPQETQYF. CDR3 DNA: TGTGCCAGCAGTGCTCTCCAGGGGCCGCAAGAGACCCAGTACTTC.

The chain links TRBV5-4 to TRBJ2-1; unclear D gene. Trimming left V 0 bases short and J 4 bases short, with 8 bases between. The CDR3 is 14 amino acids. Germline assignment: CDR1 SGHNT and CDR2 YYREEE (reference sequence). CDR3 DNA sequence: TGTGCCAGCAGCTTGGAGGCGGCGTACAATGAGCAGTTCTTC. This gives the protein CASSLEAAYNEQFF.

The chain is built from TRBV5-1 and TRBJ2-3, with TRBD2 matching 7 bases. Per germline, CDR1 SGHRS and CDR2 YFSETQ. This CDR3 spans 19 amino acids. Trimming cost V 3 bases and J 6 bases; bases outside gene matches: 22. The CDR3 protein is CASSSGTTLFKQKTDTQYF. CDR3 nucleotides: TGCGCCAGCAGCTCCGGGACTACCCTTTTTAAGCAAAAGACCGATACGCAGTATTTT.

This clone has just one count. The CDR3 protein is CASRYGGSGNTIYF. CDR3 DNA sequence: TGTGCCAGCAGATACGGGGGTTCCGGAAACACCATATATTTT. V is TRBV6-5 and J is TRBJ1-3; a possible D gene is TRBD1 (5 bases). V lost 6 bases and J 4 bases, leaving 13 bases between the germline ends. The V gene's germline CDR1 is MNHEY and CDR2 SVGAGI. This CDR3 has 14 residues.

The V call is TRBV10-3, the J call TRBJ1-1, with 9 positions matching TRBD1. The germline V gene has CDR1 ENHRY and CDR2 SYGVKD. V trimming: 6 bases; J trimming: 2 bases; junction bases outside the gene matches: 13. CDR3 size: 17 residues. CDR3 sequence: CAIRGTGPPKGNTEAFF. The CDR3 DNA follows: TGTGCCATCAGGGGGACAGGGCCACCCAAGGGAAACACTGAAGCTTTCTTT.

Concerning this clone: Within the sample, other DNA sequences also encode this same CDR3. V gene TRBV11-3 combines with J gene TRBJ2-3; 12 positions agree with TRBD2. Per the germline V gene, CDR1 is SGHNT and CDR2 is YENEEA. CDR3 length: 16 amino acids. With 3 bases clipped from V and 0 bases from J, the junction kept 1 base outside the gene matches. This CDR3 reads CASSFGTSGSTDTQYF. The CDR3 region has the DNA TGTGCCAGCAGCTTCGGGACTAGCGGGAGCACAGATACGCAGTATTTT.